The clone carrying this TCR beta chain was counted between two and nine times. Its matching antigen is unknown. TCR cDNA was made by 5'RACE template switching, adding a universal primer site and UMIs. TCRdb itself ran the 5' RACE reads through MiXCR, one entry per CDR3 protein. The sample records 450,000 to 550,000 distinct CDR3 sequences, around a fifth being singletons. These data come from a study of T cells after yellow fever vaccination. Overall study: Preparation used SMART-Seq v4 Ultra Low Input for the low-cell-number fractions. Study results and caveats: Reappearing after the booster were most of the clones from primary vaccination (less than 98% CD4, about 87% CD8).

The CDR3 totals 15 residues. V lost 5 bases, J lost 2 bases, and 13 bases lay in between. Germline V gene lookup returns CDR1 KGHSH and CDR2 LQKENI. This TCR was sampled from a young man who received the YFV17D yellow fever vaccine. This chain joins TRBV18 and TRBJ1-3, with unresolved D. The source material was PBMCs, sampled about 21 days after the first yellow fever vaccination. CDR3 in amino acids: CASSATDGTGNTIYF. CDR3 sequence (DNA): TGTGCCAGCTCAGCTACCGACGGAACTGGAAACACCATATATTTT.